Described below is a single TCR beta chain sequence and its context. Using RNA transcripts, the TCR beta CDR3 regions were amplified. HTBI-primed first-round RT-PCR preceded second-round multiplex PCR. TCRdb analysed the multiplex PCR reads with MiXCR anew, one entry per CDR3 protein. The data contain fewer than 650,000 distinct CDR3 sequences, approximately 21% of them singletons. This sample is part of a study of Graves' ophthalmopathy and Graves' hyperthyroidism. With 0 bases clipped from V and 3 bases from J, the junction kept 10 bases outside the gene matches. The CDR3 sequence is 17 residues long. The germline CDR1 and CDR2 sequences are LGHDT and YNNKEL (reference sequence). Hyperthyroidism counted as stable given no ophthalmopathy within 18 months of follow-up. Ineligible for inclusion were patients with other autoimmune diseases, uncontrolled infections, pregnancy or lactation.

This clonotype originated in a woman aged 18-29 years with stable Graves' hyperthyroidism. Some clones in this sample may be carry-over from other donors' samples. Sequencing was performed on peripheral blood. J is TRBJ2-7 and V is TRBV3-1, with 8 bases aligning to TRBD1. CDR3 coding DNA: TGTGCCAGCAGCCAAGATCTCGTTCGACAGGGGCGCTACGAGCAGTACTTC. This encodes CASSQDLVRQGRYEQYF.